This T cell receptor (beta chain) was sequenced for a study of tumor-infiltrating lymphocytes in localized non-small cell lung cancer. For the study at large: Patients included smokers and never-smokers with various histologies, some sampled after neoadjuvant chemotherapy.

The length of the CDR3 is 16 residues. V was shortened by 0 bases and J by 3 bases, with 14 bases between the two germline ends. Germline values: CDR1 SGDLS, CDR2 YYNGEE. This clone was recorded a few times. Its antigen remains unknown. Sequenced by immunoSEQ multiplex PCR; TCRdb stores in-frame clones only, minus some. The table shows thousands of clones, with 77% occurring only once. Study conclusions and caveats: Each assay used a separate piece of the same tissue.

This TCR was recovered from a human donor with non-small cell lung cancer. Sequences were obtained from uninvolved lung tissue not adjacent to the tumor. The chain links TRBV9 to TRBJ2-3; a possible D gene is TRBD2 (6 bases). Written as DNA, the CDR3 is TGTGCCAGCAGCGTAGGGCGCGGGGCGGAAACAGATACGCAGTATTTT. This encodes CASSVGRGAETDTQYF.